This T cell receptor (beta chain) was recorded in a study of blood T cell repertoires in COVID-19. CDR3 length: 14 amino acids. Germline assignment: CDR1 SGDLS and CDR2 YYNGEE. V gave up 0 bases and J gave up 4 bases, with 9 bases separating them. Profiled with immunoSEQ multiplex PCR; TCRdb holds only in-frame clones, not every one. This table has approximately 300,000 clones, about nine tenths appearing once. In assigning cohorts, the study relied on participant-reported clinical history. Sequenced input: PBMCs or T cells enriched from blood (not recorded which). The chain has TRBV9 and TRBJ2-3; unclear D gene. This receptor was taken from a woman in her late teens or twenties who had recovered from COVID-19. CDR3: CASSVGRAPDTQYF. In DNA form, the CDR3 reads TGTGCCAGCAGCGTAGGGAGAGCCCCAGATACGCAGTATTTT.